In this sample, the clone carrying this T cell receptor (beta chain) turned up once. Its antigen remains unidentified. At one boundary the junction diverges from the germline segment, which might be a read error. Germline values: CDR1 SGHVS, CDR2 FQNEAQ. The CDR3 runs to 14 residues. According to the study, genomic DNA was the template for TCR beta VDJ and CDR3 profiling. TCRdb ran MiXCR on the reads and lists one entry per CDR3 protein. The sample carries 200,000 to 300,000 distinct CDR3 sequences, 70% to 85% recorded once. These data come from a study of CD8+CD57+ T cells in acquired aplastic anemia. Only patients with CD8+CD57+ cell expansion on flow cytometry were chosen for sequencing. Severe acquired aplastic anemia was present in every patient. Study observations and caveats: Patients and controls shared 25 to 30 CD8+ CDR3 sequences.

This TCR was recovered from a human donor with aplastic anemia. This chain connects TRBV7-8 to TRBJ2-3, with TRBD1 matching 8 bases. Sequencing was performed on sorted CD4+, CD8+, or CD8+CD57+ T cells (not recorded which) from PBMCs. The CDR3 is CASSSTGGETQYFF. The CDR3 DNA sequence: TGTGCCAGCAGCTCTACAGGGGGAGAGACCCAGTACTTCTTT. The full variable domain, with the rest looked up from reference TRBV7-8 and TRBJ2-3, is GAGVSQSPRYKVAKRGQDVALRCDPISGHVSLFWYQQALGQGPEFLTYFQNEAQLDKSGLPSDRFFAERPEGSVSTLKIQRTQQEDSAVYLCASSSTGGETQYFFGPGTRLTVL.